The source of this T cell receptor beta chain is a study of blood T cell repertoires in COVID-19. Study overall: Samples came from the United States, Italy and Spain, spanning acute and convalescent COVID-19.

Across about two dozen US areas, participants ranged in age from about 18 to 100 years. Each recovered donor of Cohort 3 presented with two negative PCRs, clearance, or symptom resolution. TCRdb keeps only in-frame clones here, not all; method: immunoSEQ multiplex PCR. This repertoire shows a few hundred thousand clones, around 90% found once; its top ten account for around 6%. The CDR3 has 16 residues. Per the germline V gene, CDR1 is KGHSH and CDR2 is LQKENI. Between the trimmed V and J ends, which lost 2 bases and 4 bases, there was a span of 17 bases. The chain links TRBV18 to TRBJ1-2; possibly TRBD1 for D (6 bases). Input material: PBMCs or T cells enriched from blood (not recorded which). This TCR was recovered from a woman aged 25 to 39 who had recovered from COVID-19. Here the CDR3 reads CASSPSRDTVSYGYTF. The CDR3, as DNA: TGTGCCAGCTCACCAAGCCGGGACACAGTTTCCTATGGCTACACCTTC.